The rows below give T cell receptor beta chains drawn from one sample of a study of blood T cell repertoires in COVID-19. The table came from immunoSEQ multiplex PCR; TCRdb's copy has only in-frame clones and leaves some out. The data contain approximately 70,000 clones, around 89% of them singletons. Sequenced material: peripheral blood. These receptors were collected from a woman aged 60-75 years with acute or convalescent COVID-19. Both conserved end residues are part of each CDR3. Each record gives: J gene, clone size, V gene, CDR3 protein. Not every row has a clone size; where given, it reads once, few, many or a size class.

J gene: TRBJ1-5
clone size: -
V gene: TRBV28
CDR3 protein: CASRMTGTQPQHF

J gene: TRBJ1-4
clone size: -
V gene: TRBV5-1
CDR3 protein: CASSQQGATNEKLFF

J gene: TRBJ1-2
clone size: few
V gene: TRBV12-3/TRBV12-4
CDR3 protein: CASRATGGGGYTF

J gene: TRBJ2-5
clone size: -
V gene: TRBV6-2/TRBV6-3
CDR3 protein: CASSWGVGTQYF

J gene: TRBJ1-6
clone size: -
V gene: TRBV27
CDR3 protein: CASSLSSRREQGRCSPLHF

J gene: TRBJ2-5
clone size: -
V gene: TRBV20-1
CDR3 protein: CSARSETQYF

J gene: TRBJ1-6
clone size: -
V gene: TRBV30
CDR3 protein: CAWSSVSGFAPLHF

J gene: TRBJ1-5
clone size: few
V gene: TRBV18
CDR3 protein: CASSPQEGAGGPQHF

J gene: TRBJ1-1
clone size: -
V gene: TRBV2
CDR3 protein: CASSAQGTEAFF

J gene: TRBJ1-2
clone size: -
V gene: TRBV6-1
CDR3 protein: CASSEAKTGSYTF

J gene: TRBJ1-2
clone size: -
V gene: TRBV28
CDR3 protein: CASSLPDSTGYTF

J gene: TRBJ1-2
clone size: -
V gene: TRBV5-1
CDR3 protein: CASSLEGSAYGYTF

J gene: TRBJ1-5
clone size: -
V gene: TRBV2
CDR3 protein: CASSVMGGQPQHF

J gene: TRBJ2-3
clone size: -
V gene: TRBV19
CDR3 protein: CASSTAGVGTDTQYF

J gene: TRBJ2-3
clone size: once
V gene: TRBV7-6
CDR3 protein: CASSLAGQGRGVTTDTQYF

J gene: TRBJ1-3
clone size: -
V gene: TRBV12-3/TRBV12-4
CDR3 protein: CATGSGNTIYF

J gene: TRBJ2-1
clone size: -
V gene: TRBV6-1
CDR3 protein: CASSKPAGGRNEQFF

J gene: TRBJ1-6
clone size: -
V gene: TRBV4-1
CDR3 protein: CASSWTGDGTISYNSPLHF

J gene: TRBJ2-3
clone size: once
V gene: TRBV10-1
CDR3 protein: CASSGTGGRGGTQYF

J gene: TRBJ2-2
clone size: -
V gene: TRBV7-3
CDR3 protein: CASSPEPVAGELFF

J gene: TRBJ2-2
clone size: -
V gene: TRBV5-1
CDR3 protein: CASSLAGGQGLNTGELFF

J gene: TRBJ1-5
clone size: -
V gene: TRBV4-1
CDR3 protein: CASSQEPPGALSNQPQHF

J gene: TRBJ1-5
clone size: -
V gene: TRBV5-1
CDR3 protein: CASSPGQGGFSNQPQHF

J gene: TRBJ1-1
clone size: once
V gene: TRBV6-2/TRBV6-3
CDR3 protein: CASSYSQGRTEAFF

J gene: TRBJ2-1
clone size: few
V gene: TRBV4-2
CDR3 protein: CASSQEETSGYNEQFF

J gene: TRBJ2-5
clone size: -
V gene: TRBV28
CDR3 protein: CASSPLGGAHQETQYF

J gene: TRBJ1-2
clone size: -
V gene: TRBV5-4
CDR3 protein: CASSLNRGFGYTF

J gene: TRBJ1-1
clone size: -
V gene: TRBV7-2
CDR3 protein: CASSSTVNTEAFF

J gene: TRBJ1-2
clone size: -
V gene: TRBV28
CDR3 protein: CASSVPGHYYGYTF

J gene: TRBJ1-6
clone size: -
V gene: TRBV4-1
CDR3 protein: CASRGQGDSSPLHF

J gene: TRBJ2-4
clone size: -
V gene: TRBV2
CDR3 protein: CASSEQGMNIQYF

J gene: TRBJ1-2
clone size: -
V gene: TRBV29-1
CDR3 protein: CSVVGGVYGYTF

J gene: TRBJ1-3
clone size: -
V gene: TRBV21-1
CDR3 protein: CAPIPRVINTIYF

J gene: TRBJ2-5
clone size: -
V gene: TRBV5-1
CDR3 protein: CASSSGVEETQYF

J gene: TRBJ2-2
clone size: -
V gene: TRBV5-4
CDR3 protein: CASSLQASDTGELFF

J gene: TRBJ1-5
clone size: -
V gene: TRBV7-8
CDR3 protein: CASKSAGGYSNQPQHF

J gene: TRBJ2-1
clone size: -
V gene: TRBV27
CDR3 protein: CASSLSRTSLEQFF

J gene: TRBJ1-1
clone size: -
V gene: TRBV3-1/TRBV3-2
CDR3 protein: CASSQALGQRAFF

J gene: TRBJ1-3
clone size: -
V gene: TRBV6-2/TRBV6-3
CDR3 protein: CASSFGSSGNTIYF